The present T cell receptor (beta chain) was sequenced within a study of post-analysis software for immune sequencing data. Study results and limitations: Elevated frequency relative to controls characterized roughly five TRBV segments in patients, TRBV5-6, TRBV5-1 and TRBV20-1 among them.

The germline V gene has CDR1 SGHVS and CDR2 FQNEAQ. Deletions cut 4 bases from V and 3 bases from J, with 13 bases between. The CDR3 extends over 15 amino acids. Unique molecular identifiers featured in each of the TCR beta cDNA libraries. TCRdb passed the PCR reads through MiXCR, listing each CDR3 protein once. Of approximately 730,000 distinct CDR3 sequences listed, approximately 44% are singletons. As regards this clonotype: Antigen specificity is unknown.

The V and J genes are TRBV7-8 and TRBJ1-5; D not resolved. This TCR was recovered from a girl between 10 and 17 years old with multiple sclerosis. The material sequenced was blood. CDR3 in DNA: TGTGCCAGCAGCTCTGCCCGAACAGACAATCAGCCCCAGCATTTT. Its translation: CASSSARTDNQPQHF.